Ten or more counts support the clone carrying this TCR beta chain. Its antigen is unknown. This sample is part of a study of neurological immune-mediated disorders. General study findings and limits: TCR clonal expansion peaked in HTLV-1-associated myelopathy patients and was lowest in multiple sclerosis patients.

The cDNA was synthesized by 5'RACE incorporating 10-nucleotide random UMIs. Every sequencing run returned over 200 million TCR-beta sequences, which were derived from 15-18 subjects. TCRdb processed the 5' RACE reads anew with MiXCR; each CDR3 protein has one entry. Of fewer than 45,000 distinct CDR3 sequences in the sample, almost 7.5% were seen once. The ends lost 3 bases at V and 8 bases at J; junction bases unmatched: 6. Germline V gives CDR1 SEHNR, CDR2 FQNEAQ (reference sequence). This CDR3 has 13 residues. The receptor was isolated from a woman aged 40 to 50 in good health. Source material: PBMCs. The V gene is TRBV7-9, the J gene TRBJ1-2; 7 bases fit TRBD1. CDR3 region: CASSLGQPWGYTF. The CDR3 region has the DNA TGTGCCAGCAGCTTGGGACAGCCTTGGGGCTACACCTTC.